One T cell receptor (beta chain) is described in this entry. Some clones are missing from TCRdb's copy, which holds only in-frame ones; the method was immunoSEQ multiplex PCR. The sample yields about 190,000 clones, roughly four fifths seen once. This entry belongs to a study of blood T cell repertoires in COVID-19. From germline, CDR1 is SGHNT and CDR2 YYREEE (reference sequence). This CDR3 is 13 amino acids long. V lost 4 bases and J lost 4, with 8 bases in between. The chain couples TRBV5-4 to TRBJ2-2, with D perhaps matching TRBD1 (5 bases). The sequence was collected from a man between 45 and 60 years old who had recovered from COVID-19. The sample taken for sequencing was peripheral blood. CDR3 region: CASSTTATGELFF. The CDR3 DNA sequence: TGTGCCAGCAGCACGACAGCCACCGGGGAGCTGTTTTTT.